Included here is one T cell receptor (beta chain) sequence, with context. Its matching antigen is unknown. With UMI labels, 5' RACE was used to prepare the TRB cDNA libraries. Reanalyzing the 5' RACE reads, TCRdb keeps one entry per CDR3 protein, without DNA. The table lists about 150,000 distinct CDR3 sequences, with 0.45% to 0.55% in the top ten. CDR1 and CDR2 from the germline V gene are MGHRA and YSYEKL. The CDR3 sequence is 16 residues long. The sample comes from a study of CXCR3-negative and CXCR3-positive naive CD8 T cells. About the research overall: Libraries each contributed about 1.5 +/- 0.3 million TRB reads, for roughly 130 million in total.

Whole-study results and caveats: Higher TRB CDR3 hydrophobicity marked CXCR3-positive naive cells relative to CXCR3-negative naive cells. Memory CD8+ T cell repertoires were far less diverse than both naive subsets.

Naive CD8+ T cells showed CD45RO-CCR7+CD27+CD95-. The chain is built from TRBV4-1 and TRBJ2-7; TCRdb proposes TRBD1, but this gene call is untestable without DNA. Input material: naive CXCR3+ CD8+ T cells from blood. This sample's subset: CD45RO-CCR7+CD27+CD95- naive CD8+ T cells expressing CXCR3 (TNR3+). This receptor was taken from a human donor in good health. Some clones in this sample may be carry-over from other donors' samples. The CDR3: CASSQDRAGQGHEQYF.